A selection of T cell receptor beta chains follows, all from one sample in a study of blood T cells in healthy people across ages. TCRdb passed the 5' RACE reads through MiXCR, listing each CDR3 protein once. The sample consists of 780,000 or so distinct CDR3 sequences, around 25% of them appearing once. The sample was also reused in another study, on T cells of mothers and their children.

What was sequenced was blood. The receptor set was obtained from a boy aged 10-17 years in good health. CDR3s include the opening cysteine and the closing phenylalanine or tryptophan. D genes are given only for firm matches. The listing skips clone size in some rows; elsewhere it reads once, few, many or a size class.

j_call: TRBJ1-1; d_call: .; clone_size: .; cdr3_length: 14; v_call: TRBV27; cdr3_aa: CASSLSRGITEAFF; cdr3_nt: TGTGCCAGCAGTTTATCTCGGGGTATCACTGAAGCTTTCTTT
j_call: TRBJ2-7; d_call: TRBD1; clone_size: .; cdr3_length: 14; v_call: TRBV28; cdr3_aa: CASSFTGTGYEQYF; cdr3_nt: TGTGCCAGCAGTTTCACCGGGACAGGCTACGAGCAGTACTTC
j_call: TRBJ2-7; d_call: .; clone_size: .; cdr3_length: 15; v_call: TRBV7-2; cdr3_aa: CASSYTPDMPYEQYF; cdr3_nt: TGTGCCAGCAGCTACACTCCGGACATGCCCTACGAGCAGTACTTC
j_call: TRBJ2-1; d_call: .; clone_size: .; cdr3_length: 16; v_call: TRBV5-6; cdr3_aa: CASSRRGRVYYNEQFF; cdr3_nt: TGTGCCAGCAGCCGGAGGGGGAGGGTTTACTACAATGAGCAGTTCTTC
j_call: TRBJ2-1; d_call: TRBD2; clone_size: few; cdr3_length: 14; v_call: TRBV20-1; cdr3_aa: CSAKFQRGYNEQFF; cdr3_nt: TGCAGTGCTAAGTTCCAGCGGGGTTACAATGAGCAGTTCTTC
j_call: TRBJ1-6; d_call: .; clone_size: .; cdr3_length: 14; v_call: TRBV7-2; cdr3_aa: CASSLLRVNSPLHF; cdr3_nt: TGTGCCAGCAGCTTACTCAGGGTGAATTCACCCCTCCACTTT
j_call: TRBJ1-3; d_call: .; clone_size: .; cdr3_length: 15; v_call: TRBV5-1; cdr3_aa: CASSSGTHPGNTIYF; cdr3_nt: TGCGCCAGCAGCTCGGGGACACATCCTGGAAACACCATATATTTT
j_call: TRBJ1-2; d_call: .; clone_size: .; cdr3_length: 15; v_call: TRBV12-3/TRBV12-4; cdr3_aa: CASSLVGGANYGYTF; cdr3_nt: TGTGCCAGCAGTTTAGTAGGGGGAGCTAACTATGGCTACACCTTC
j_call: TRBJ2-5; d_call: TRBD2; clone_size: .; cdr3_length: 14; v_call: TRBV29-1; cdr3_aa: CSARLASGLETQYF; cdr3_nt: TGCAGCGCCCGACTAGCTTCCGGTCTAGAGACCCAGTACTTC
j_call: TRBJ2-5; d_call: TRBD2; clone_size: .; cdr3_length: 14; v_call: TRBV29-1; cdr3_aa: CSVELSGGWETQYF; cdr3_nt: TGCAGCGTTGAACTTAGCGGGGGGTGGGAGACCCAGTACTTC
j_call: TRBJ2-5; d_call: TRBD1; clone_size: few; cdr3_length: 13; v_call: TRBV6-2/TRBV6-3; cdr3_aa: CASSDRDQETQYF; cdr3_nt: TGTGCCAGCAGTGACAGGGACCAAGAGACCCAGTACTTC
j_call: TRBJ1-1; d_call: .; clone_size: few; cdr3_length: 15; v_call: TRBV11-2; cdr3_aa: CASSLAGQLDTEAFF; cdr3_nt: TGTGCCAGCAGCTTAGCGGGCCAGCTGGACACTGAAGCTTTCTTT
j_call: TRBJ2-3; d_call: .; clone_size: few; cdr3_length: 17; v_call: TRBV15; cdr3_aa: CATSRDLGRARTDTQCF; cdr3_nt: TGTGCCACCAGCAGAGATCTGGGCAGGGCCCGCACAGATACGCAGTGTTTT
j_call: TRBJ2-7; d_call: .; clone_size: few; cdr3_length: 14; v_call: TRBV5-1; cdr3_aa: CASSMWKESHEQYF; cdr3_nt: TGCGCCAGCAGCATGTGGAAGGAGTCCCACGAGCAGTACTTC
j_call: TRBJ2-1; d_call: .; clone_size: few; cdr3_length: 16; v_call: TRBV7-7; cdr3_aa: CASSLTSETSLNEQFF; cdr3_nt: TGTGCTAGCAGTTTGACTTCGGAGACATCCCTAAATGAGCAGTTCTTC
j_call: TRBJ2-7; d_call: TRBD2; clone_size: .; cdr3_length: 18; v_call: TRBV28; cdr3_aa: CASSLITLAEIPSYEQYF; cdr3_nt: TGTGCCAGCAGTTTAATAACCCTAGCGGAAATACCCTCCTACGAGCAGTACTTC
j_call: TRBJ2-7; d_call: TRBD2; clone_size: few; cdr3_length: 14; v_call: TRBV6-6; cdr3_aa: CASSYSAGGYEQYF; cdr3_nt: TGTGCCAGCAGTTACTCGGCGGGGGGCTACGAGCAGTACTTC
j_call: TRBJ2-7; d_call: .; clone_size: .; cdr3_length: 15; v_call: TRBV20-1; cdr3_aa: CSAQRPGVRDYEQYF; cdr3_nt: TGCAGTGCCCAGCGTCCGGGCGTACGAGACTACGAGCAGTACTTC
j_call: TRBJ2-4; d_call: .; clone_size: few; cdr3_length: 14; v_call: TRBV9; cdr3_aa: CASSPGAGKNIQYF; cdr3_nt: TGTGCCAGCAGCCCAGGAGCTGGCAAAAACATTCAGTACTTC
j_call: TRBJ2-5; d_call: .; clone_size: many; cdr3_length: 13; v_call: TRBV28; cdr3_aa: CASSFGGRETQYF; cdr3_nt: TGTGCCAGCAGCTTCGGGGGCAGAGAGACCCAGTACTTC
j_call: TRBJ1-4; d_call: .; clone_size: .; cdr3_length: 13; v_call: TRBV10-3; cdr3_aa: CAISGTTNEKLFF; cdr3_nt: TGTGCCATCAGCGGTACAACTAATGAAAAACTGTTTTTT
j_call: TRBJ2-1; d_call: TRBD1; clone_size: .; cdr3_length: 13; v_call: TRBV4-3; cdr3_aa: CASSEGQNNEQFF; cdr3_nt: TGCGCCAGCAGCGAGGGACAGAACAATGAGCAGTTCTTC
j_call: TRBJ2-1; d_call: .; clone_size: .; cdr3_length: 15; v_call: TRBV27; cdr3_aa: CASNQGALGGNEQFF; cdr3_nt: TGTGCCTCTAACCAGGGGGCCTTGGGGGGGAATGAGCAGTTCTTC
j_call: TRBJ2-5; d_call: .; clone_size: few; cdr3_length: 13; v_call: TRBV29-1; cdr3_aa: CSVEYRLKETQYF; cdr3_nt: TGCAGCGTTGAATACAGACTCAAAGAGACCCAGTACTTC
j_call: TRBJ1-4; d_call: .; clone_size: .; cdr3_length: 13; v_call: TRBV20-1; cdr3_aa: CSATQASTQKLSF; cdr3_nt: TGCAGTGCTACACAGGCTTCAACCCAAAAACTGTCTTTT
j_call: TRBJ2-7; d_call: .; clone_size: .; cdr3_length: 15; v_call: TRBV6-2/TRBV6-3; cdr3_aa: CASSYRATVVDEQYF; cdr3_nt: TGTGCCAGCAGTTACCGGGCGACGGTAGTCGACGAGCAGTACTTC
j_call: TRBJ2-7; d_call: .; clone_size: few; cdr3_length: 12; v_call: TRBV4-3; cdr3_aa: CASSRPLGEQYF; cdr3_nt: TGCGCCAGCAGCCGGCCCTTGGGAGAGCAGTACTTC
j_call: TRBJ2-5; d_call: .; clone_size: few; cdr3_length: 13; v_call: TRBV11-2; cdr3_aa: CASRGQGVETQYF; cdr3_nt: TGTGCCAGCCGGGGGCAGGGTGTTGAGACCCAGTACTTC
j_call: TRBJ2-7; d_call: .; clone_size: .; cdr3_length: 14; v_call: TRBV29-1; cdr3_aa: CSVEDPDRNYEQYF; cdr3_nt: TGCAGCGTTGAAGATCCGGACAGAAACTACGAGCAGTACTTC
j_call: TRBJ1-1; d_call: .; clone_size: few; cdr3_length: 15; v_call: TRBV12-3/TRBV12-4; cdr3_aa: CASNLEVMGGTEAFF; cdr3_nt: TGTGCCAGCAATCTAGAGGTAATGGGTGGCACTGAAGCTTTCTTT
j_call: TRBJ1-4; d_call: TRBD1; clone_size: few; cdr3_length: 14; v_call: TRBV7-9; cdr3_aa: CASTGGQGREKLFF; cdr3_nt: TGTGCCAGCACGGGTGGACAGGGCCGAGAAAAACTGTTTTTT
j_call: TRBJ2-7; d_call: TRBD1; clone_size: few; cdr3_length: 16; v_call: TRBV7-2; cdr3_aa: CASSLGDRVRTYEQYF; cdr3_nt: TGTGCCAGCAGCTTAGGCGACAGGGTAAGAACCTACGAGCAGTACTTC
j_call: TRBJ1-1; d_call: .; clone_size: few; cdr3_length: 14; v_call: TRBV9; cdr3_aa: CASSAAIENTEAFF; cdr3_nt: TGTGCCAGCAGCGCAGCTATAGAGAACACTGAAGCTTTCTTT
j_call: TRBJ2-1; d_call: TRBD1; clone_size: .; cdr3_length: 14; v_call: TRBV2; cdr3_aa: CASMGQYSYNEQFF; cdr3_nt: TGTGCCAGCATGGGACAGTATTCTTACAATGAGCAGTTCTTC
j_call: TRBJ2-7; d_call: TRBD2; clone_size: .; cdr3_length: 15; v_call: TRBV28; cdr3_aa: CASSSQLAGGREQYF; cdr3_nt: TGTGCCAGCAGTTCACAACTAGCGGGAGGCCGCGAGCAGTACTTC
j_call: TRBJ2-1; d_call: .; clone_size: few; cdr3_length: 11; v_call: TRBV6-6; cdr3_aa: CASNSGNEQFF; cdr3_nt: TGTGCCAGCAATTCAGGGAATGAGCAGTTCTTC
j_call: TRBJ2-1; d_call: .; clone_size: .; cdr3_length: 17; v_call: TRBV4-1; cdr3_aa: CASSQAVSGTGPNEQFF; cdr3_nt: TGCGCCAGCAGCCAAGCGGTTAGCGGGACAGGACCCAATGAGCAGTTCTTC
j_call: TRBJ1-4; d_call: .; clone_size: .; cdr3_length: 15; v_call: TRBV29-1; cdr3_aa: CQEGWTRRRDEKLFF; cdr3_nt: TGCCAGGAGGGCTGGACCCGGAGGAGGGATGAAAAACTGTTTTTT
j_call: TRBJ2-5; d_call: .; clone_size: .; cdr3_length: 15; v_call: TRBV9; cdr3_aa: CASSGLGRYQETQYF; cdr3_nt: TGTGCCAGCAGCGGGTTAGGACGATACCAAGAGACCCAGTACTTC
j_call: TRBJ2-5; d_call: .; clone_size: .; cdr3_length: 15; v_call: TRBV28; cdr3_aa: CATQSPRTAQETQYF; cdr3_nt: TGTGCCACTCAGTCCCCCCGGACAGCCCAAGAGACCCAGTACTTC
j_call: TRBJ1-3; d_call: .; clone_size: .; cdr3_length: 16; v_call: TRBV4-2; cdr3_aa: CASSQGGQGSGNTIYF; cdr3_nt: TGTGCCAGCAGCCAAGGGGGCCAGGGCTCTGGAAACACCATATATTTT
j_call: TRBJ2-7; d_call: .; clone_size: .; cdr3_length: 14; v_call: TRBV7-8; cdr3_aa: CASSLVLGPYEQYF; cdr3_nt: TGTGCCAGCAGCTTAGTTCTCGGCCCCTACGAGCAGTACTTC
j_call: TRBJ1-4; d_call: .; clone_size: few; cdr3_length: 13; v_call: TRBV29-1; cdr3_aa: CSGLRGVEEKLFF; cdr3_nt: TGCAGCGGATTGCGGGGGGTTGAGGAAAAACTGTTTTTT
j_call: TRBJ2-5; d_call: .; clone_size: few; cdr3_length: 13; v_call: TRBV5-1; cdr3_aa: CASSLPNRATQYF; cdr3_nt: TGCGCCAGCAGCCTACCGAACAGGGCCACCCAGTACTTC
j_call: TRBJ2-7; d_call: TRBD2; clone_size: .; cdr3_length: 16; v_call: TRBV4-3; cdr3_aa: CASSQEISGTIYEQYF; cdr3_nt: TGCGCCAGCAGCCAAGAAATTAGCGGGACTATCTACGAGCAGTACTTC
j_call: TRBJ1-5; d_call: .; clone_size: few; cdr3_length: 13; v_call: TRBV6-2/TRBV6-3; cdr3_aa: CASRGTLDQPQHF; cdr3_nt: TGTGCCAGCAGGGGAACCCTGGATCAGCCCCAGCATTTT
j_call: TRBJ2-1; d_call: TRBD1; clone_size: few; cdr3_length: 12; v_call: TRBV29-1; cdr3_aa: CSVAGTGNEQFF; cdr3_nt: TGCAGCGTGGCCGGGACAGGGAACGAGCAGTTCTTC
j_call: TRBJ2-1; d_call: TRBD2; clone_size: few; cdr3_length: 15; v_call: TRBV6-2/TRBV6-3; cdr3_aa: CASSLIAGDINEQFF; cdr3_nt: TGTGCCAGCAGCCTAATAGCGGGAGACATCAATGAGCAGTTCTTC
j_call: TRBJ1-1; d_call: .; clone_size: .; cdr3_length: 12; v_call: TRBV20-1; cdr3_aa: CSAPGGRDEAFF; cdr3_nt: TGCAGTGCCCCGGGGGGCAGGGATGAAGCTTTCTTT
j_call: TRBJ1-2; d_call: TRBD1; clone_size: .; cdr3_length: 16; v_call: TRBV3-1; cdr3_aa: CASSQVAQGVNYGYTF; cdr3_nt: TGTGCCAGCAGCCAAGTCGCCCAGGGGGTAAACTATGGCTACACCTTC
j_call: TRBJ1-4; d_call: .; clone_size: .; cdr3_length: 14; v_call: TRBV11-2; cdr3_aa: CASSLGFSGEKLFF; cdr3_nt: TGTGCCAGCAGCTTAGGGTTCTCGGGGGAAAAACTGTTTTTT
j_call: TRBJ2-7; d_call: TRBD1; clone_size: .; cdr3_length: 14; v_call: TRBV7-9; cdr3_aa: CASSLSGQGQLEYF; cdr3_nt: TGTGCCAGCAGCTTATCGGGACAGGGTCAGTTGGAGTACTTC